This TCR beta chain was recorded in a study of spatial heterogeneity in lung cancer. About the study: Counts of TCR transcripts in tumor regions correlated strongly with a T cell module score (derived from matched bulk RNA-seq).

The study, taken as a whole, reports: Tumoral mutation counts were tracked by counts of expanded intratumoral alpha and beta TCRs. Numbers of ubiquitous and regional expanded TCRs tracked ubiquitous and regional nonsynonymous mutation counts, respectively.

From germline, CDR1 is SNHLY and CDR2 FYNNEI. This CDR3 is 14 amino acids long. The germline V and J ends were trimmed by 8 bases and 0 bases, with 11 bases remaining between them. As regards this clonotype: The antigen is unknown.

MiXCR was run by TCRdb on the 5' RACE reads, yielding one entry per CDR3 protein. The sample lists around 2,500 distinct CDR3 sequences, about 51% occurring once. Time point given: sample taken at primary tumor resection. The J gene is TRBJ2-1, the V gene TRBV2; the D is unclear. Material: lung tumor tissue, obtained at surgery. The TCR sequence derives from a male donor with early-stage non-small cell lung cancer. The CDR3, as DNA: TGTGCCAGCCTTCGGGCGGACTCCTACAATGAGCAGTTCTTC. Amino acids: CASLRADSYNEQFF.